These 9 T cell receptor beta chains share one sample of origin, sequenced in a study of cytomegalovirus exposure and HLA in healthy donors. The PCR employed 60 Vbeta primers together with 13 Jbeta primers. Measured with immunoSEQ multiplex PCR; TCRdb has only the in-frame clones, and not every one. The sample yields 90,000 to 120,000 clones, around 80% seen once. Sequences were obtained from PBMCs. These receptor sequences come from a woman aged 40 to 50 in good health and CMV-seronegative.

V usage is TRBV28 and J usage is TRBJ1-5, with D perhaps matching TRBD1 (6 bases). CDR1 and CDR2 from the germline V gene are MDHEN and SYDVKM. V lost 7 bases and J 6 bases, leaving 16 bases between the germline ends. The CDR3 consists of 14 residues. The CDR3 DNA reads TGTGCCAGCACCCAAGGGGGGGCAGGTCAGCCCCAGCATTTT. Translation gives CASTQGGAGQPQHF.

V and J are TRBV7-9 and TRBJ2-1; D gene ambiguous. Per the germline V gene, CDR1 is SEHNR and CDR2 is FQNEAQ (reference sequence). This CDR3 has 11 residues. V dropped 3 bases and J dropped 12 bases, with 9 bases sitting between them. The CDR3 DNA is TGTGCCAGCAGCTTTGGAGTAGCGCAGTTCTTC. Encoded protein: CASSFGVAQFF.

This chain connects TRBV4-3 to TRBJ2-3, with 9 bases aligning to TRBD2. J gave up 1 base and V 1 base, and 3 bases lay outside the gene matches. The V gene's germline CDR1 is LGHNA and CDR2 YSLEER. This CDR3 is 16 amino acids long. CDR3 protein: CASSQVASGGTDTQYF. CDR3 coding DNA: TGCGCCAGCAGCCAAGTGGCTAGCGGGGGCACAGATACGCAGTATTTT.

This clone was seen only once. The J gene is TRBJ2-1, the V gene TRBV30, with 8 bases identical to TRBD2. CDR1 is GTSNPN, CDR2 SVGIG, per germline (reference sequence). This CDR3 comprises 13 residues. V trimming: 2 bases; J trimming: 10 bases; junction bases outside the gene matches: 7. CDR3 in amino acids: CAWSPGGGREQFF. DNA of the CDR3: TGTGCCTGGAGTCCCGGGGGGGGGAGAGAGCAGTTCTTC.

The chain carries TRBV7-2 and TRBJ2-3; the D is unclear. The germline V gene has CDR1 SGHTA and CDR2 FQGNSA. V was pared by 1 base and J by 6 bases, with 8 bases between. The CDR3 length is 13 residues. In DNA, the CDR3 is TGTGCCAGCAGCTTAGTTATTCTCGATACGCAGTATTTT. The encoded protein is CASSLVILDTQYF.

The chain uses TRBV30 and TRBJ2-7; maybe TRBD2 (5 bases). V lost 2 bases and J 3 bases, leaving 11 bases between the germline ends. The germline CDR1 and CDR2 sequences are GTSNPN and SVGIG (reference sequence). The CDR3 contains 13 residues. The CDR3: CAWSSGSGYEQYF. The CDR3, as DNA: TGTGCCTGGAGTAGTGGAAGCGGCTACGAGCAGTACTTC. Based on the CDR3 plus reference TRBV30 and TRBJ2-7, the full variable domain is SQTIHQWPATLVQPVGSPLSLECTVEGTSNPNLYWYRQAAGRGLQLLFYSVGIGQISSEVPQNLSASRPQDRQFILSSKKLLLSDSGFYLCAWSSGSGYEQYFGPGTRLTVT.

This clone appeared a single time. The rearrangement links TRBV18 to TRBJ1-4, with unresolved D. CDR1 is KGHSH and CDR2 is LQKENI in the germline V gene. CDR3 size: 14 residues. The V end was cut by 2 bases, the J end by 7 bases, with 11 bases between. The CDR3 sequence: CASSPKAEGEKLFF. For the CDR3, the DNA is TGTGCCAGCTCACCAAAAGCGGAAGGTGAAAAACTGTTTTTT.

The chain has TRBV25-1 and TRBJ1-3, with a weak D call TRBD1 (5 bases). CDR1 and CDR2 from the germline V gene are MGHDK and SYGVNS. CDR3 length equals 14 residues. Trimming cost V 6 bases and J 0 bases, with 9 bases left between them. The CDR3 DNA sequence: TGTGCCAGCAGACACGACAGCTCTGGAAACACCATATATTTT. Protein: CASRHDSSGNTIYF.

CDR3 residues: CASSSTGAGQPQHF. The CDR3 DNA is TGTGCCAGCAGTTCGACAGGGGCGGGCCAGCCCCAGCATTTT. The chain employs TRBV28 and TRBJ1-5; TRBD1 matches 8 bases. The V and J ends lost 4 bases and 7 bases, in that order; junction bases with no gene match: 6. CDR3 size: 14 residues. Germline CDR1 and CDR2: MDHEN and SYDVKM.